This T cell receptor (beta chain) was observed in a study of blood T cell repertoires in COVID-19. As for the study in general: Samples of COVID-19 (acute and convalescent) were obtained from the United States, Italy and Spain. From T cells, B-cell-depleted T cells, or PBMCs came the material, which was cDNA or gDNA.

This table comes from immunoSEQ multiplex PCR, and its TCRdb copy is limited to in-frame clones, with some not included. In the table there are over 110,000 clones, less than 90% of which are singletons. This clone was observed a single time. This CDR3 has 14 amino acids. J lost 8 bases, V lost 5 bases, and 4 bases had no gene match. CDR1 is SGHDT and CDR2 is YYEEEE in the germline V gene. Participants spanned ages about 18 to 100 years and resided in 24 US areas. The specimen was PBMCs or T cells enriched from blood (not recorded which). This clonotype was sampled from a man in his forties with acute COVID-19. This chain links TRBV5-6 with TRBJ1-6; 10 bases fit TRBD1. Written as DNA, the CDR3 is TGTGCCAGCAGGATGGGGACAGGGGATTCACCCCTCCACTTT. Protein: CASRMGTGDSPLHF.